The 7 T cell receptor beta chains below come from one sample, sequenced in a study of blood T cell repertoires in COVID-19. TCRdb's table, derived via immunoSEQ multiplex PCR, lists solely in-frame clones and lacks some. The sample consists of some 460,000 clones, nearly 90% of them appearing once. Sequenced material: PBMCs or T cells enriched from blood (not recorded which). These receptors came from a woman aged 18-35 years with acute COVID-19.

The chain combines TRBV5-1 with TRBJ2-2, with 9 bases that match TRBD1. V lost 4 bases, J lost 3 bases, and 4 bases stayed unmatched. In germline, CDR1 is SGHRS, CDR2 YFSETQ. This CDR3 is 15 amino acids long. The CDR3 sequence: CASSPGDRDTGELFF. CDR3 nucleotide sequence: TGCGCCAGCAGCCCCGGGGACAGGGACACCGGGGAGCTGTTTTTT.

This clone was picked up a small number of times. CDR3 nucleotides: TGTGCCAGCAGCTCAGGGAAAGGCTACACCTTC. Protein: CASSSGKGYTF. The chain carries TRBV7-8 and TRBJ1-2, with D perhaps matching TRBD1 (5 bases). This CDR3 region has 11 residues. CDR1 and CDR2 from the germline V gene are SGHVS and FQNEAQ. V lost 4 bases and J 8 bases, leaving 8 bases between the germline ends.

This clone appeared a few times. The chain is built from TRBV27 and TRBJ1-5, with D tentatively TRBD1 (5 bases). Trimming shortened V by 3 bases and J by 2 bases, and 11 bases separated the two germline ends. CDR3 length equals 15 residues. Germline V CDR1 and CDR2: MNHEY, SMNVEV (reference sequence). CDR3 residues: CASSLGTGGNQPQHF. As DNA, the CDR3 is TGTGCCAGCAGTTTGGGGACTGGGGGCAATCAGCCCCAGCATTTT.

The chain is built from TRBV4-3 and TRBJ2-1; unclear D gene. Trimming shortened V by 0 bases and J by 6 bases, and 12 bases separated the two germline ends. Germline CDR1 is LGHNA and CDR2 is YSLEER. This CDR3 contains 15 residues. The CDR3 nucleotides are TGCGCCAGCAGCCAAGACTATTCTCCTACCAATGAGCAGTTCTTC. It translates to CASSQDYSPTNEQFF.

The V and J genes are TRBV29-1 and TRBJ1-2; 10 bases map to TRBD1. Germline-derived CDR1 and CDR2 are SQVTM and ANQGSEA. V shed 6 bases and J 2 bases; nucleotides not matched to a gene: 3. The CDR3 totals 13 residues. The CDR3 DNA sequence: TGCAGCGTGACAGGGGGCAACAACTATGGCTACACCTTC. It codes for CSVTGGNNYGYTF.

CDR3 sequence reads: CASTVQGPGEKLFF. The DNA of the CDR3 is TGTGCCAGCACAGTGCAGGGGCCGGGTGAAAAACTGTTTTTT. The chain uses TRBV28 and TRBJ1-4, with D tentatively TRBD1 (6 bases). The CDR3 is 14 residues long. Germline V gene data show CDR1 as MDHEN and CDR2 as SYDVKM. Trimming cost V 7 bases and J 7 bases, with 16 bases left between them.

V is TRBV2 and J is TRBJ1-3; D unclear. Trimming shortened V by 9 bases and J by 0 bases, and 15 bases separated the two germline ends. This CDR3 spans 15 amino acids. Germline CDR1 reads SNHLY; CDR2 reads FYNNEI. The CDR3 DNA is TGTGCCAGGAAACTTCTTGCCCTCTCTGGAAACACCATATATTTT. It encodes CARKLLALSGNTIYF. The variable domain in full, completed from reference TRBV2 and TRBJ1-3, reads EPEVTQTPSHQVTQMGQEVILRCVPISNHLYFYWYRQILGQKVEFLVSFYNNEISEKSEIFDDQFSVERPDGSNFTLKIRSTKLEDSAMYFCARKLLALSGNTIYFGEGSWLTVV.